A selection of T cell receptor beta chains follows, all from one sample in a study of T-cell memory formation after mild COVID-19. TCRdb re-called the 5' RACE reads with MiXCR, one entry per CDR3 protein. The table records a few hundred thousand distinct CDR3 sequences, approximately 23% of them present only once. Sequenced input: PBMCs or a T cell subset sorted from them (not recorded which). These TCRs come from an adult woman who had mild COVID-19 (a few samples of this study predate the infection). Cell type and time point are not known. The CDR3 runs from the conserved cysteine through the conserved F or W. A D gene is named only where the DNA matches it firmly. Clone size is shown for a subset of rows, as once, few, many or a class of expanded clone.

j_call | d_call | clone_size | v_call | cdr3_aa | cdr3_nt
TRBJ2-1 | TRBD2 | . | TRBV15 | CATSWGLGHGDEQFF | TGTGCCACCAGCTGGGGACTAGGGCATGGCGATGAGCAGTTCTTC
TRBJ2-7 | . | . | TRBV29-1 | CSVAAGYEQYF | TGCAGCGTTGCTGCGGGCTACGAGCAGTACTTC
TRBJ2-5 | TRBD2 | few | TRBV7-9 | CATGTSGRARETQYF | TGTGCCACCGGGACTAGCGGGAGGGCCAGAGAGACCCAGTACTTC
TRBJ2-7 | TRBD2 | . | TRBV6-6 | CASSSIGLAGSYEQYF | TGTGCCAGCAGTTCCATCGGACTAGCGGGTTCCTACGAGCAGTACTTC
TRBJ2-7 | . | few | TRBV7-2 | CASSLAAVSYEQYF | TGTGCCAGCAGCTTAGCGGCAGTCTCCTACGAGCAGTACTTC
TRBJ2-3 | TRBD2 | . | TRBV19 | CASQRDYGTDTQYF | TGTGCCAGTCAGCGGGACTACGGAACAGATACGCAGTATTTT
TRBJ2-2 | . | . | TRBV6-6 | CASSYGGIGHTGELFF | TGTGCCAGCAGTTACGGGGGGATCGGGCACACCGGGGAGCTGTTTTTT
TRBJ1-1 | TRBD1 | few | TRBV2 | CASSGQGGEAFF | TGTGCCAGCAGTGGACAGGGCGGTGAAGCTTTCTTT
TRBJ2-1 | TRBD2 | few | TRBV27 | CASSSGLAGSSYNEQFF | TGTGCCAGCAGTTCGGGACTAGCGGGAAGCTCCTACAATGAGCAGTTCTTC
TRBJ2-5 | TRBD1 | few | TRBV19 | CASSRQGPQETQYF | TGTGCCAGTAGTAGACAGGGCCCCCAAGAGACCCAGTACTTC
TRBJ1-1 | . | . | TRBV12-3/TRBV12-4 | CASSLGKGWTEAFF | TGTGCCAGCAGTTTGGGGAAGGGGTGGACTGAAGCTTTCTTT
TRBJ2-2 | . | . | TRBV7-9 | CASSLAVAYDGTGELFF | TGTGCCAGCAGCTTAGCAGTGGCCTACGACGGGACCGGGGAGCTGTTTTTT
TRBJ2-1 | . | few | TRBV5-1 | CASSLWRTDEQFF | TGCGCCAGCAGCTTGTGGCGGACCGATGAGCAGTTCTTC
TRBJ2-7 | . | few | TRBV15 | CATSREGSETYEQYF | TGTGCCACCAGCAGAGAAGGCAGTGAAACCTACGAGCAGTACTTC
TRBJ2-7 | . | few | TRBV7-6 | CASSLTSGDHLTEYF | TGTGCCAGCAGCCTCACGTCGGGGGACCACCTTACGGAGTACTTC
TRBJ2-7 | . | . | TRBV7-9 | CASSLVFDSYEQYF | TGTGCCAGCAGCTTAGTTTTCGACTCCTACGAGCAGTACTTC
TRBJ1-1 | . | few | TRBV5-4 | CASSLAARDTEAFF | TGTGCCAGCAGCTTGGCCGCGAGGGATACTGAAGCTTTCTTT
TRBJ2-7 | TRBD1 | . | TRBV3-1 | CASSPPTGAAYEQYF | TGTGCCAGCAGCCCGCCGACAGGGGCCGCCTACGAGCAGTACTTC
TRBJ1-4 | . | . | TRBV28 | CASRGGTATNEKLFF | TGTGCCAGCAGGGGGGGGACGGCAACTAATGAAAAACTGTTTTTT
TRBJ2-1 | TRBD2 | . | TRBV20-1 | CSARESGRSCNEQFF | TGCAGTGCTAGGGAAAGCGGGAGGTCCTGCAATGAGCAGTTCTTC
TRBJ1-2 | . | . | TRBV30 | CAWSTGSSYGYTF | TGTGCCTGGTCGACAGGTTCCTCCTATGGCTACACCTTC
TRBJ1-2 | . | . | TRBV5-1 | CASSFDGQANGYTF | TGCGCCAGCAGCTTCGATGGGCAGGCTAATGGCTACACCTTC
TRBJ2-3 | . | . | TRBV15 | CATSLGRDTQYF | TGTGCCACCAGCCTGGGGAGAGATACGCAGTATTTT
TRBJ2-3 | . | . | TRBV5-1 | CASRSEGTDTQYF | TGCGCCAGCAGATCTGAGGGCACAGATACGCAGTATTTT
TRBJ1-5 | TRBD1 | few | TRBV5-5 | CASSSRKHRDSYQPQHF | TGTGCCAGCAGCTCCCGAAAACACCGGGACAGTTATCAGCCCCAGCATTTT
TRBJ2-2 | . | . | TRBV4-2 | CASTQNGEGHGHPGELFF | TGTGCCAGCACCCAAAATGGGGAGGGACATGGTCATCCCGGGGAGCTGTTTTTT
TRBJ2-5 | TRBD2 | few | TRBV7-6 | CASSSSPGREKWETQYF | TGTGCCAGCAGCTCCTCTCCTGGGCGGGAGAAATGGGAGACCCAGTACTTC
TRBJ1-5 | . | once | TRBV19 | CASSRIGGDNQPQHF | TGTGCCAGTAGTAGAATCGGCGGAGACAATCAGCCCCAGCATTTT
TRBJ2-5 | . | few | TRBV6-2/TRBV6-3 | CASSVLPGTETQYF | TGTGCCAGCAGTGTTCTCCCGGGGACAGAGACCCAGTACTTC
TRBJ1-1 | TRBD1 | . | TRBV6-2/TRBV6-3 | CATDHRGVNTEAFF | TGTGCCACAGACCACAGGGGAGTGAACACTGAAGCTTTCTTT
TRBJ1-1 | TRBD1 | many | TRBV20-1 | CSVPGQGNTEAFF | TGCAGTGTTCCGGGACAGGGGAACACTGAAGCTTTCTTT
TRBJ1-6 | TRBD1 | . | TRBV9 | CASSPQTGRNSPLHF | TGTGCCAGCAGCCCCCAGACAGGGCGCAATTCACCCCTCCACTTT
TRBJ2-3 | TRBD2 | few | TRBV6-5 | CASKLAGGPSDTQYF | TGTGCCAGCAAACTAGCGGGAGGGCCATCAGATACGCAGTATTTT
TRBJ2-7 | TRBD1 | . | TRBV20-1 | CSARGQQGASYEQYF | TGCAGTGCTAGAGGCCAACAGGGGGCTAGTTACGAGCAGTACTTC
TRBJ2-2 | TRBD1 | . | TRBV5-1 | CASSLGQGDTGELFF | TGCGCCAGCAGCTTGGGACAGGGGGACACCGGGGAGCTGTTTTTT
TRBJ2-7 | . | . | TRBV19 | CASSAPRDGLYEQYF | TGTGCCAGTAGTGCACCCCGGGACGGTTTATACGAGCAGTACTTC
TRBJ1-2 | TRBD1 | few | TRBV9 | CASSALTGVYGYTF | TGTGCCAGCAGCGCTCTAACAGGGGTCTATGGCTACACCTTC
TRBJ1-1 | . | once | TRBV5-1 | CASRAHTENTEAFF | TGCGCCAGCAGAGCCCATACAGAGAACACTGAAGCTTTCTTT
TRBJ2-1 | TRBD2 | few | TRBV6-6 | CASSYSTLGEIAGVSYNEQFF | TGTGCCAGCAGTTACTCGACCCTAGGGGAGATAGCGGGAGTGTCCTACAATGAGCAGTTCTTC
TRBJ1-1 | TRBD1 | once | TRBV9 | CASSVGMGQRENTEAFF | TGTGCCAGCAGCGTCGGAATGGGACAGAGGGAGAACACTGAAGCTTTCTTT
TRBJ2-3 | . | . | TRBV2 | CASTATRYTDTQYF | TGTGCCAGCACCGCCACCAGGTACACAGATACGCAGTATTTT
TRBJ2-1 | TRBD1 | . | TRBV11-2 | CASSISTGYNEQFF | TGTGCCAGCAGCATATCGACAGGGTACAATGAGCAGTTCTTC
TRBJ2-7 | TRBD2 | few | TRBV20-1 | CSGIAGNLYEQYF | TGCAGTGGAATAGCGGGGAACCTCTACGAGCAGTACTTC
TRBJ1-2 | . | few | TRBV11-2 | CASSLNPRVADYGYTF | TGTGCCAGCAGCCTCAACCCCAGGGTTGCTGACTATGGCTACACCTTC
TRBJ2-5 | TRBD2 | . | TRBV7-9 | CASSLDYLADKETQYF | TGTGCCAGCAGCTTAGATTATCTAGCGGACAAAGAGACCCAGTACTTC
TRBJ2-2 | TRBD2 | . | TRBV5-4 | CASSPREGSTGELFF | TGTGCCAGCAGCCCCCGGGAGGGAAGCACCGGGGAGCTGTTTTTT
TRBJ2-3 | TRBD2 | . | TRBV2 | CASRDSGKGTDTQYF | TGTGCCAGCAGGGATAGCGGGAAGGGCACAGATACGCAGTATTTT
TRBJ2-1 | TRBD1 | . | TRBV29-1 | CSVPFGQGGNEQFF | TGCAGCGTCCCCTTTGGACAGGGAGGCAATGAGCAGTTCTTC
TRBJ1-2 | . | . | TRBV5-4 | CASSFPDVRGTGSNYGYTF | TGTGCCAGCAGCTTTCCCGACGTCCGAGGAACAGGGTCCAACTATGGCTACACCTTC
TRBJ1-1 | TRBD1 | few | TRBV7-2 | CASSVKGQWNTEAFF | TGTGCCAGCAGCGTTAAGGGACAGTGGAACACTGAAGCTTTCTTT
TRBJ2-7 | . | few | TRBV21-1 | CASRAGREQYF | TGTGCCAGCAGAGCGGGGCGCGAGCAGTACTTC
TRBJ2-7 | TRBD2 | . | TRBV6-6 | CASSYLSSGAYEQYF | TGTGCCAGCAGTTACTTGTCTAGCGGGGCCTACGAGCAGTACTTC
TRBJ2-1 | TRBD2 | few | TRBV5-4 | CASSPLGLAGVKKNEQFF | TGTGCCAGCAGCCCCCTCGGACTAGCGGGAGTAAAGAAAAATGAGCAGTTCTTC
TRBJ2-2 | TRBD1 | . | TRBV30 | CAWSVQGVHGELFF | TGTGCCTGGAGTGTACAGGGGGTCCACGGGGAGCTGTTTTTT
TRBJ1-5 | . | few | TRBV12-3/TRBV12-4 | CASSWVGNQPQHF | TGTGCCAGCAGTTGGGTAGGCAATCAGCCCCAGCATTTT
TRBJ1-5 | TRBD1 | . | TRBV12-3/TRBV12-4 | CASSLGTGGQPQHF | TGTGCCAGCAGTTTGGGGACAGGAGGTCAGCCCCAGCATTTT
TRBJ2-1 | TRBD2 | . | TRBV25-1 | CASSDPASGLPQFF | TGTGCCAGCAGTGATCCGGCTAGCGGCCTCCCGCAGTTCTTC
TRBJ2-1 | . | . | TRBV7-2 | CASRGANFDEQFF | TGTGCCAGCAGGGGGGCCAATTTTGATGAGCAGTTCTTC
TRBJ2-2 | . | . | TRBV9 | CASSVQGAGELFF | TGTGCCAGCAGCGTCCAGGGCGCCGGGGAGCTGTTTTTT